The clone carrying this T cell receptor beta chain was seen ten or more times. Time point given: newly diagnosed GD, antithyroid drugs for less than 3 months. Extracted RNA from PBMCs served as the source of the TCR library. This sample stems from a study of regulatory T cells in long-lasting Graves disease. V shed 5 bases, J shed 2 bases, and the junction held 6 bases outside the gene matches. CDR3 size: 15 residues. The germline V gene has CDR1 SNHLY and CDR2 FYNNEI. Relying on iRepertoire HTBI primers and Arm-PCR of CDR3 regions, the team built TCR beta libraries. TCRdb itself ran the multiplex PCR reads through MiXCR, one entry per CDR3 protein. This table has 400,000 to 500,000 distinct CDR3 sequences, approximately 15% appearing once. These data were also reused for a study on T cells in Graves' hyperthyroidism and ophthalmopathy. From that report: Calling Graves' hyperthyroidism stable meant ophthalmopathy did not progress within 18 months. Each diagnosis was grounded in clinical symptoms, serum thyroxine and TRAb, thyroid ultrasound, and orbital computed tomography. Most clonotypes expanded in thyroid above 0.001 were likewise present in blood.

V usage is TRBV2 and J usage is TRBJ2-1, with 7 bases identical to TRBD2. Sequences were derived from peripheral blood mononuclear cells (PBMCs), sampled at new diagnosis, from a patient treated with antithyroid drugs. The TCR originated in a woman aged 25 to 39 with Graves disease. The CDR3 region is CASSIDAGAYNEQFF. CDR3 bases: TGTGCCAGCAGTATAGACGCGGGAGCCTACAATGAGCAGTTCTTC.